This entry describes one TCR beta chain. This record belongs to a study of blood T cell repertoires in COVID-19. Study as a whole: Spain, Italy and the United States supplied samples that represented acute and convalescent COVID-19. PBMCs, B-cell-depleted T cells, or T cells provided the cDNA or gDNA that made up the material.

CDR1 and CDR2 from the germline V gene are GTSNPN and SVGIG (reference sequence). V trimming: 3 bases; J trimming: 4 bases; junction bases outside the gene matches: 3. The length of the CDR3 is 13 residues. Original methodology: Estimates of nucleated cell counts were drawn from the amplification of reference gene primers. Sequenced by immunoSEQ multiplex PCR; TCRdb stores in-frame clones only, minus some. That table is the source of V, J and clone size, and D and trimming were worked out from the DNA. The repertoire holds about 44,000 clones, with about nine tenths as singletons. The sequenced sample consisted of peripheral blood. This chain uses TRBV30 with TRBJ1-5; the match to TRBD1 covers 7 bases. The receptor was isolated from an elderly woman in a cohort sampled during active or convalescent COVID-19. CDR3 sequence (DNA): TGTGCCTGGAGCCGGGACAGAAATCAGCCCCAGCATTTT. Translation gives CAWSRDRNQPQHF.